Listed below are T cell receptor beta chains from one sample, sequenced in a study of T cell repertoires in cytomegalovirus infection. MiXCR, run by TCRdb on the reads, gives a single entry per CDR3 protein. This repertoire shows about 220,000 distinct CDR3 sequences, 35% to 40% found once; its top ten account for around 64%. Their cognate antigens are unknown. Sequencing was performed on CD8+ T cells from cultured PBMCs, taken from culture after CMV antigen stimulation. The receptors originated from a human donor in good health (CMV status not recorded). Some clones in this sample may be carry-over from other donors' samples. Both conserved end residues are part of each CDR3. A D gene is named only where the DNA matches it firmly. Some rows have no size entry. The others give once, few or many, or a class for an expanded clone.

cdr3_nt cdr3_aa v_call clone_size j_call d_call
TGTGCCAGCAGCCGACTAGCGGGAGGGCCAGAGACCCAGTACTTC CASSRLAGGPETQYF TRBV7-8 many TRBJ2-5 TRBD2
TGTGCCAGCAGCTTGGCCCTGACGGGGGGATCCTACGAGCAGTACTTC CASSLALTGGSYEQYF TRBV5-6 . TRBJ2-7 TRBD2
TGTGCCAGCAGCTTAGAGGTCCCTACCAACGAGCAGTACTTC CASSLEVPTNEQYF TRBV7-3 few TRBJ2-7 .
TGTGCCAGCAGCTCACGGACTATAAGCTCCTACAATGAGCAGTTCTTC CASSSRTISSYNEQFF TRBV7-2 few TRBJ2-1 .
TGTGCCAGCAGTGACACAGAAGTCTACGAGCAGTACTTC CASSDTEVYEQYF TRBV11-2 few TRBJ2-7 .
TGTGCCAGCAGCTTGGCGGCGTGGCGGGAGATCGGTGAGCAGTTCTTC CASSLAAWREIGEQFF TRBV5-6 few TRBJ2-1 TRBD2
TGTGCCAGCAGCCCTGGCGGGGCTACCAATGAGCAGTTCTTC CASSPGGATNEQFF TRBV7-3 . TRBJ2-1 .
TGTGCCACCAGTGGAGAGACCCAGTACTTC CATSGETQYF TRBV7-8 few TRBJ2-5 .
TGCGCCAGCAGCTTGGCCCGGGACAGCGGTTTCTTCGGGCACGAGCAGTACTTC CASSLARDSGFFGHEQYF TRBV5-1 . TRBJ2-7 TRBD1
TGTGCCAGCAGTTTACGTCAGACGAGCAATCAGCCCCAGCATTTT CASSLRQTSNQPQHF TRBV28 . TRBJ1-5 .
TGTGCCAGCAGCCACCCACGGAAGGGCGGGGGCAGAGATGAGCAGTTCTTC CASSHPRKGGGRDEQFF TRBV7-3 . TRBJ2-1 .
TGTGCCAGCATAGGATACACAGATACGCAGTATTTT CASIGYTDTQYF TRBV28 few TRBJ2-3 .
TGTGCCAGCTTTACAGGGGCTGATGGGGCCAACGTCCTGACTTTC CASFTGADGANVLTF TRBV28 few TRBJ2-6 TRBD1
TGTGCCAGCAGCCCCCTAAGGAACACTGAAGCTTTCTTT CASSPLRNTEAFF TRBV7-6 few TRBJ1-1 .
TGTGCCAGCAGCCAAGATCGGGGACTATTATACTTC CASSQDRGLLYF TRBV3-1 . TRBJ2-4 TRBD2
TGTGCCAGCAGCTTATTCGGCTTTACAGGGGATCAAGAGACCCAGTACTTC CASSLFGFTGDQETQYF TRBV11-2 . TRBJ2-5 TRBD1
TGTGCCAGCAGTTACTCGCTAGCGGGGAACAATGAGCAGTTCTTC CASSYSLAGNNEQFF TRBV6-5 few TRBJ2-1 TRBD2
TGTGCCAGCTCACCACAATCCGGGGCCGAGCAGCCCCAGCATTTT CASSPQSGAEQPQHF TRBV18 . TRBJ1-5 .
TGTGCCAGCAGCGGACTAACTGAATCCTACGAGCAGTACTTC CASSGLTESYEQYF TRBV5-6 . TRBJ2-7 .
TGCAGTGCTAGAGACCCTCCCCCGGAGCGGGAGGGAACAGATACGCAGTATTTT CSARDPPPEREGTDTQYF TRBV20-1 . TRBJ2-3 TRBD2
TGTGCCAGCAGCTTATGGACTAGCTCGGGGGGGTTCGGCAATGAGCAGTTCTTC CASSLWTSSGGFGNEQFF TRBV11-2 . TRBJ2-1 TRBD2
TGTGCAACCAGTGATGTGACATGTGAAGAGACCCAGTACTTC CATSDVTCEETQYF TRBV24-1 many TRBJ2-5 .
TGTGCCAGCAGTTTTAGTAAAGAGACCTACGAGCAGTACTTC CASSFSKETYEQYF TRBV12-3/TRBV12-4 few TRBJ2-7 .
TGTGCCAGCAGCTTTGAAGGTAGTCCCTACGAGCAGTACTTC CASSFEGSPYEQYF TRBV7-6 . TRBJ2-7 .
TGTGCCAGCAGCCCCTGGGGGGCGAAGGACGAGCAGTACTTC CASSPWGAKDEQYF TRBV12-3/TRBV12-4 few TRBJ2-7 .
TGTGCCAGCAGCCGAAGGACAGGGGCTAATCAGCCCCAGCATTTT CASSRRTGANQPQHF TRBV27 . TRBJ1-5 TRBD1